This T cell receptor (beta chain) was sequenced during a study of cytomegalovirus exposure and HLA in healthy donors. Looking at the study overall: Prior work identified 120 million or so unique TCR beta sequences in about 179 million T cells.

Trimming pared 8 bases from V and 2 bases from J, leaving 12 bases between. The CDR3 runs 14 residues. In germline, CDR1 is KGHSH, CDR2 LQKENI. In the PCR, 60 Vbeta and 13 Jbeta primers were used. Libraries were prepared by immunoSEQ multiplex PCR; TCRdb keeps only in-frame clonotypes and omits some of them. This sample has 210,000 or so clones, with 65% to 90% found just once. Sequenced material: PBMCs. The sequence came from a girl between 5 and 17 years old in good health and CMV-seronegative. J is TRBJ2-2 and V is TRBV18, with D possibly matching TRBD2 (5 bases). In nucleotides, the CDR3 is TGTGCCAGCGAAGGTACGGGAAACACCGGGGAGCTGTTTTTT. Translated: CASEGTGNTGELFF. The whole variable domain, remainder taken from reference TRBV18 and TRBJ2-2, is NAGVMQNPRHLVRRRGQEARLRCSPMKGHSHVYWYRQLPEEGLKFMVYLQKENIIDESGMPKERFSAEFPKEGPSILRIQQVVRGDSAAYFCASEGTGNTGELFFGEGSRLTVL.